The source of this TCR beta chain is a study of shared clonotypes between healthy human individuals. Terminally differentiated effector memory CD45RA+ cells were left out of the naive CD8 fraction, which was CD45RO-negative and positively selected for CCR7. Study-wide findings and caveats: Naive CD4 clonotypes overlapped across a few donors at approximately 5.3%.

The data were produced by immunoSEQ multiplex PCR, yet TCRdb's version contains in-frame clones alone and is incomplete. The table records 600,000 or so clones, 95% to 98% of them present only once. The CDR3 has 11 residues. Trimming stripped 4 bases from V and 5 bases from J, with 4 bases between. Looked up from germline, CDR1 is SGDLS and CDR2 is YYNGEE. For this clone: The antigen remains unidentified.

The receptor's source is a man under 40 in good health. The sequencing sample was made of naive CD8+ T cells sorted from blood. The chain recombines TRBV9 with TRBJ2-1; no firm D call. This chain's CDR3 is CASSPDNEQFF. CDR3 nucleotides: TGTGCCAGCAGCCCGGACAATGAGCAGTTCTTC.